This T cell receptor beta chain was sequenced during a study of neurological immune-mediated disorders. This CDR3 has 13 amino acids. Germline values: CDR1 MNHEY, CDR2 SVGAGI. V lost 5 bases to trimming and J lost 0 bases, with 5 bases between them. It was from 2 million PBMCs stored at -80 C that the unsorted libraries were obtained. As for the cDNA, it was generated by 5'RACE with 10-nucleotide random UMIs. TCRdb reanalysed the 5' RACE reads using MiXCR and keeps one entry per CDR3 protein. The sample shows around 130,000 distinct CDR3 sequences, roughly 3.2% of them seen only once. Many counts were recorded for this clonotype.

This receptor was obtained from a woman aged 25-40 years with multiple sclerosis. The sequencing sample was made of PBMCs. The chain joins TRBV6-5 to TRBJ1-3; D gene uncertain. CDR3 protein: CASSTRSGNTIYF. The DNA for the CDR3 is TGTGCCAGCAGTACCCGCTCTGGAAACACCATATATTTT.